This is a list of T cell receptor beta chains from one sample in a study of untreated major depressive disorder. Assay: immunoSEQ multiplex PCR; the TCRdb copy retains only in-frame clones and omits some. The table records approximately 13,000 clones, about 89% of them present only once. The sequencing sample was made of CD4+ T cells from PBMCs. The receptors come from a woman under 40 with major depressive disorder. Each CDR3 is given without its conserved first and last residue.

V gene	J gene	CDR3 protein
TRBV5-8	TRBJ2-1	ASSDPGLAGVLGQF
TRBV29-1	TRBJ1-3	SVVSVRAGNTIY
TRBV11-3	TRBJ2-7	ASSLSSRMGEQY
TRBV29-1	TRBJ2-5	SLEQGNLPY
TRBV7-8	TRBJ2-1	ASSHGLAGAYYNEQF
TRBV5-1	TRBJ2-7	ASSLAHLDPSSYEQY
TRBV27	TRBJ2-7	ASSLLQDYYEQY
TRBV14	TRBJ1-3	ASSQFNRGLDTIY
TRBV5-5	TRBJ1-1	ASSRQGYSTEAF
TRBV20-1	TRBJ2-1	SARANEQF
TRBV7-8	TRBJ2-7	ASSVGTGAYEQY
TRBV25-1	TRBJ2-2	ASSEQRGGTGELF
TRBV19	TRBJ2-7	ASSKEFSYEQY
TRBV6-5	TRBJ1-5	ASSRRTSNQPQH
TRBV19	TRBJ1-5	ASSMTGTGGFSNQPQH
TRBV11-3	TRBJ1-1	ASSLDSDTEAF
TRBV19	TRBJ2-3	ASSERGRTDTQY
TRBV6-6	TRBJ2-7	ASHAAGILYEQY
TRBV15	TRBJ1-5	ATSIGNQKNQPQH
TRBV2	TRBJ1-5	ASSPGQPGQPQH
TRBV6-5	TRBJ1-5	ASSSGTERNQPQH
TRBV5-1	TRBJ2-2	ARSGTELF
TRBV2	TRBJ1-4	ASSPTGGPTNEKLF
TRBV30	TRBJ1-2	AWSRDRPYGYT
TRBV18	TRBJ1-1	ASSPLGIEGTSTEAF
TRBV11-1	TRBJ2-5	ASSHGTSGSQETQY
TRBV7-9	TRBJ1-2	ASSYGQGDGYT
TRBV4-2	TRBJ2-7	ASSLGQEYEQY
TRBV10-3	TRBJ2-3	AISWRASMTDTQY